Each of the 15 T cell receptor beta chains below was sequenced from the same sample in a study of shared clonotypes between healthy human individuals (TCRdb year 2020). The library was made by the immunoSEQ multiplex PCR assay. Imported from immuneACCESS, the table was reduced by TCRdb to in-frame sequences with V and J called. These copies leave out some clones; in studies compared against another copy, an unresolved V gene accounts for under half, and the cause of the remainder is not known. For this sample there are about 2 million clones; roughly 94% appear just once. The leading ten clones occupy 0.13% of the sample. The sequencing sample was made of naive CD4+ T cells sorted from blood. This sample's cell subset or site label indicates: CD45RA+ positively selected. Source of these receptors: a man aged 18 to 30 in good health.

The chain combines TRBV9 with TRBJ1-2, with D unresolved. The CDR3 extends over 13 amino acids. V was pared by 0 bases and J by 8 bases, with 11 bases between. The V gene's germline CDR1 is SGDLS and CDR2 YYNGEE. CDR3: CASSVEGFGGYTF. CDR3 nucleotide sequence: TGTGCCAGCAGCGTAGAAGGGTTTGGGGGCTACACCTTC.

The gene calls are TRBV2 and TRBJ2-3, with no clear D. The germline CDR1 and CDR2 sequences are SNHLY and FYNNEI. The V and J ends lost 7 bases and 4 bases respectively, with 15 bases between them. There are 14 residues in the CDR3. CDR3 residues: CASNPSSTSDTQYF. The CDR3 DNA follows: TGTGCCAGCAATCCGTCTAGTACCTCAGATACGCAGTATTTT.

The sample holds one count of this clone. The chain carries TRBV28 and TRBJ1-1; 7 bases line up with TRBD1. Looked up from germline, CDR1 is MDHEN and CDR2 is SYDVKM. Losses at the gene ends were 6 bases for V and 4 bases for J; bases not matched to a gene: 11. The CDR3 is 15 residues long. The CDR3 reads CASRWSQGSSTEAFF. The CDR3 DNA follows: TGTGCCAGCAGGTGGTCACAGGGGTCCTCCACTGAAGCTTTCTTT. The whole variable domain, remainder taken from reference TRBV28 and TRBJ1-1, is DVKVTQSSRYLVKRTGEKVFLECVQDMDHENMFWYRQDPGLGLRLIYFSYDVKMKEKGDIPEGYSVSREKKERFSLILESASTNQTSMYLCASRWSQGSSTEAFFGQGTRLTVV.

This sequence joins TRBV30 and TRBJ1-3; TRBD1 might be the D (5 bases). Trimming pared 5 bases from V and 0 bases from J, leaving 8 bases between. Germline V CDR1 and CDR2: GTSNPN, SVGIG (reference sequence). The CDR3 is 13 amino acids. This CDR3 is CAWGGASGNTIYF. The CDR3 region has the DNA TGTGCCTGGGGAGGGGCCTCTGGAAACACCATATATTTT.

The chain recombines TRBV13 with TRBJ2-7; D perhaps matches TRBD2 (6 bases). In germline, CDR1 is PRHDT, CDR2 FYEKMQ (reference sequence). The CDR3 runs 17 residues. The V end lost 3 bases, the J end lost 1 base, and 19 bases lay between the germline ends. CDR3 sequence reads: CASSFRGWDGSSYEQYF. The CDR3 DNA is TGTGCCAGCAGCTTCCGAGGGTGGGACGGGAGTTCCTACGAGCAGTACTTC.

The V and J genes are TRBV4-1 and TRBJ1-2; 9 bases are a match to TRBD1. This CDR3 has 16 amino acids. The J segment lost 4 bases and the V segment lost 1 base, leaving 7 bases of the junction unmatched. Germline V gene lookup returns CDR1 MGHRA and CDR2 YSYEKL. CDR3 DNA: TGCGCCAGCAGCCAAGGTCAGGACAGGGGACTCTATGGCTACACCTTC. It encodes CASSQGQDRGLYGYTF.

As for this clone: Other DNA sequences in this specimen translate into the identical CDR3. The chain uses TRBV5-4 and TRBJ2-7, with D uncertain. V gave up 4 bases and J gave up 3 bases, with 11 bases separating them. The CDR3 extends over 13 amino acids. Germline values: CDR1 SGHNT, CDR2 YYREEE (reference sequence). Here the CDR3 reads CASSPDAGYEQYF. DNA of the CDR3: TGTGCCAGCAGCCCCGATGCCGGCTACGAGCAGTACTTC.

The V call is TRBV6-5, the J call TRBJ2-1, with TRBD2 matching over 9 bases. With V trimmed by 2 bases and J by 12 bases, 14 bases remained unmatched. Germline V CDR1 and CDR2: MNHEY, SVGAGI. This CDR3 is built from 16 residues. CDR3 sequence: CASSYIGLASSEAQFF. CDR3 nucleotides: TGTGCCAGCAGTTACATTGGACTAGCGTCGTCCGAAGCGCAGTTCTTC.

J is TRBJ2-7 and V is TRBV5-1; D call uncertain. Germline lookup yields CDR1 SGHRS and CDR2 YFSETQ. V was clipped by 0 bases and J by 3 bases, with 10 bases between them. This CDR3 is built from 14 residues. The DNA for the CDR3 is TGCGCCAGCAGCTTGGGAGAGCAGGTCTACGAGCAGTACTTC. Translated, it gives CASSLGEQVYEQYF.

J is TRBJ2-5 and V is TRBV5-4; 9 bases align to TRBD2. Germline V gene data show CDR1 as SGHNT and CDR2 as YYREEE (reference sequence). The CDR3 is made up of 16 amino acids. V lost 0 bases to trimming and J lost 6 bases; unmatched junction nucleotides: 9. The CDR3 DNA follows: TGTGCCAGCAGCTTGGCGGCGGGGGGGCCTAGAAAGACCCAGTACTTC. It yields the protein CASSLAAGGPRKTQYF.

The chain is built from TRBV2 and TRBJ2-7; 8 positions match TRBD1. The germline V gene encodes CDR1 SNHLY and CDR2 FYNNEI. The CDR3 runs 14 residues. V was clipped by 5 bases and J by 4 bases; unmatched bases: 7. The CDR3: CASSSDRVGYEQYF. The DNA for the CDR3 is TGTGCCAGCAGTTCGGACAGGGTAGGGTACGAGCAGTACTTC. Variable domain in full (rest from reference TRBV2 and TRBJ2-7): EPEVTQTPSHQVTQMGQEVILRCVPISNHLYFYWYRQILGQKVEFLVSFYNNEISEKSEIFDDQFSVERPDGSNFTLKIRSTKLEDSAMYFCASSSDRVGYEQYFGPGTRLTVT.

The genes are TRBV7-2 and TRBJ1-2; D may be TRBD1 (6 bases). The CDR3 extends over 13 amino acids. Germline CDR1 is SGHTA and CDR2 is FQGNSA. Trimming left V 5 bases short and J 10 bases short, with 17 bases between. This CDR3 is CASSPRTATFYTF. CDR3 nucleotide sequence: TGTGCCAGCAGCCCCCGGACAGCAACTTTCTACACCTTC. The full variable domain, its missing parts supplied by reference TRBV7-2 and TRBJ1-2, is GAGVSQSPSNKVTEKGKDVELRCDPISGHTALYWYRQSLGQGLEFLIYFQGNSAPDKSGLPSDRFSAERTGGSVSTLTIQRTQQEDSAVYLCASSPRTATFYTFGSGTRLTVV.

The V and J genes are TRBV6-5 and TRBJ1-3; 10 bases match TRBD1. The CDR3 sequence is 14 residues long. From germline, CDR1 is MNHEY and CDR2 SVGAGI. Losses at the gene ends were 6 bases for V and 7 bases for J; bases not matched to a gene: 6. CDR3 protein: CASSLGGQGNTIYF. DNA for the CDR3: TGTGCCAGCAGCCTTGGGGGACAGGGGAACACCATATATTTT.

The gene calls are TRBV1 and TRBJ2-7; the table calls TRBD2, which could not be checked here. TRBV1 is a recognized pseudogene. This CDR3 contains 15 residues. The CDR3: CTSSQEREGPYEQYF. The CDR3 region has the DNA TGCACCAGCAGCCAAGAACGGGAGGGACCCTACGAGCAGTACTTC.

The chain carries TRBV11-2 and TRBJ1-5; D gene uncertain. Germline V gene lookup returns CDR1 SGHAT and CDR2 FQNNGV. Trimming left V 1 base short and J 4 bases short, with 11 bases between. This CDR3 spans 15 amino acids. CDR3 region: CASSLGRQSNQPQHF. Written as DNA, the CDR3 is TGTGCCAGCAGCTTAGGTAGGCAGAGTAATCAGCCCCAGCATTTT. Supplemented by reference TRBV11-2 and TRBJ1-5, the full variable domain reads EAGVAQSPRYKIIEKRQSVAFWCNPISGHATLYWYQQILGQGPKLLIQFQNNGVVDDSQLPKDRFSAERLKGVDSTLKIQPAKLEDSAVYLCASSLGRQSNQPQHFGDGTRLSIL.